This T cell receptor beta chain appears in the sequencing data of a study of regulatory T cells in long-lasting Graves disease. As for time point: newly diagnosed GD, antithyroid drugs for less than 3 months. Researchers made the TCR library from RNA that was extracted from PBMCs. Study-level findings and limits: Accuracy could have been hurt by small sample size.

In its sample, this clonotype was seen many times. The antigen remains undetermined. Building of the TCR beta libraries involved iRepertoire HTBI primers and Arm-PCR of CDR3 regions. TCRdb analysed the multiplex PCR reads with MiXCR anew, one entry per CDR3 protein. The sample yields under 300,000 distinct CDR3 sequences, approximately 20% seen once. CDR3 size: 15 residues. Looked up from germline, CDR1 is LNHDA and CDR2 is SQIVND (reference sequence). The junction had 9 bases not matched to a gene; V was cut back by 5 bases and J by 6 bases. This TCR was sampled from a female donor with Graves disease. Sequences were derived from peripheral blood mononuclear cells (PBMCs), sampled at new diagnosis, from a patient treated with antithyroid drugs. This chain joins TRBV19 and TRBJ2-3; 9 bases line up with TRBD2. CDR3 in DNA: TGTGCCAGTAGTCCGTTAGCGGGAGAGGGGGATACGCAGTATTTT. This codes for CASSPLAGEGDTQYF.